A single sample is the source of the 30 T cell receptor beta chains below, sequenced in a study of cytomegalovirus exposure and HLA in healthy donors. Primers for the PCR totalled 60 Vbeta and 13 Jbeta. TCRdb's copy holds only in-frame clones and misses some; the assay was immunoSEQ multiplex PCR. The table includes 150,000 to 200,000 clones, around three quarters detected once. The sequenced sample was PBMCs. The receptor source for this set is a woman aged 50 to 60 in good health and CMV-seropositive.

V and J are TRBV30 and TRBJ2-5; a possible D gene is TRBD1 (6 bases). V lost 3 bases and J 3 bases, leaving 8 bases between the germline ends. The CDR3 has 12 amino acids. The germline CDR1 and CDR2 sequences are GTSNPN and SVGIG (reference sequence). CDR3 protein: CAWSRGEETQYF. In DNA, the CDR3 is TGTGCCTGGAGCAGGGGCGAAGAGACCCAGTACTTC.

This clone was observed once. The chain combines TRBV30 with TRBJ1-4, with D maybe TRBD1 (6 bases). The germline V gene encodes CDR1 GTSNPN and CDR2 SVGIG (reference sequence). The CDR3 loop spans 13 amino acids. Deletions cut 3 bases from V and 4 bases from J, with 9 bases between. Written as DNA, the CDR3 is TGTGCCTGGAGCAGGGGCAGTAATGAAAAACTGTTTTTT. It specifies CAWSRGSNEKLFF.

This rearrangement joins TRBV5-4 to TRBJ2-5; TRBD2 matches at 8 bases. The CDR3 sequence is 14 residues long. The V and J ends lost 4 bases and 5 bases, in that order; junction bases with no gene match: 7. The germline V gene has CDR1 SGHNT and CDR2 YYREEE (reference sequence). The CDR3 sequence is CASSDRSGGETQYF. The DNA for the CDR3 is TGTGCCAGCAGCGACCGGTCGGGGGGGGAGACCCAGTACTTC.

The gene calls are TRBV9 and TRBJ2-7; no firm D call. Germline V gene lookup returns CDR1 SGDLS and CDR2 YYNGEE. Trimming stripped 0 bases from V and 5 bases from J, with 9 bases between. This CDR3 comprises 13 residues. CDR3 loop: CASSVDLTNEQYF. The CDR3 nucleotides are TGTGCCAGCAGCGTAGATTTGACAAACGAGCAGTACTTC.

This chain connects TRBV9 to TRBJ2-5; tentative D call: TRBD1 (6 bases). With 0 bases removed from V and 2 bases from J, the gap between germline ends came to 11 bases. The CDR3 runs to 15 residues. CDR1 SGDLS and CDR2 YYNGEE come from the germline V gene. The CDR3 coding sequence is TGTGCCAGCAGCGTAGGGGGGCTCAATCAAGAGACCCAGTACTTC. Encoded protein: CASSVGGLNQETQYF.

V gene TRBV18 combines with J gene TRBJ2-2, with TRBD2 matching over 13 bases. The CDR3 extends over 18 amino acids. V gave up 2 bases and J gave up 2 bases; unmatched junction bases: 5. Germline values: CDR1 KGHSH, CDR2 LQKENI. CDR3 residues: CASSPKTSGGTNTGELFF. The CDR3 DNA reads as TGTGCCAGCTCACCAAAGACTAGCGGGGGGACTAACACCGGGGAGCTGTTTTTT. Variable domain in full (rest from reference TRBV18 and TRBJ2-2): NAGVMQNPRHLVRRRGQEARLRCSPMKGHSHVYWYRQLPEEGLKFMVYLQKENIIDESGMPKERFSAEFPKEGPSILRIQQVVRGDSAAYFCASSPKTSGGTNTGELFFGEGSRLTVL.

V and J are TRBV7-2 and TRBJ2-3; a weak D match, TRBD2 (7 bases). V gave up 1 base and J gave up 4 bases, with 9 bases separating them. CDR1 is SGHTA and CDR2 is FQGNSA in the germline V gene. The CDR3 is made up of 14 amino acids. The CDR3 loop is CASSLGGGSDTQYF. CDR3 sequence (DNA): TGTGCCAGCAGCTTAGGGGGGGGCTCAGATACGCAGTATTTT.

This clone was counted once. The chain has TRBV7-9 and TRBJ2-7, with no clear D. Between the trimmed V and J ends, which lost 5 bases and 5 bases, there was a span of 13 bases. The germline V gene encodes CDR1 SEHNR and CDR2 FQNEAQ (reference sequence). The length of the CDR3 is 13 residues. The CDR3 protein is CASSHRLRNEQYF. In DNA, the CDR3 is TGTGCCAGCAGCCATCGACTTAGAAACGAGCAGTACTTC.

The chain links TRBV7-2 to TRBJ1-2; 7 bases align to TRBD1. CDR3 length: 16 amino acids. CDR1 is SGHTA and CDR2 is FQGNSA in the germline V gene. V lost 2 bases, J lost 3 bases, and 9 bases stayed unmatched. CDR3 DNA sequence: TGTGCCAGCAGCTTACACGGGGGACAGCAGTACTATGGCTACACCTTC. Amino acid sequence: CASSLHGGQQYYGYTF.

The chain couples TRBV7-2 to TRBJ2-7; unclear D gene. This CDR3 has 14 residues. In germline, CDR1 is SGHTA, CDR2 FQGNSA. V gave up 1 base and J gave up 3 bases, with 10 bases separating them. Written as DNA, the CDR3 is TGTGCCAGCAGCTTAGATCGGTCAAACTACGAGCAGTACTTC. This translates into CASSLDRSNYEQYF.

The chain has TRBV4-1 and TRBJ2-7; D perhaps matches TRBD1 (5 bases). V lost 0 bases, J lost 5 bases, and 20 bases lay in between. The CDR3 consists of 17 residues. CDR1 is MGHRA and CDR2 is YSYEKL in the germline V gene. The DNA for the CDR3 is TGCGCCAGCAGCCAAGAATTCTTGACAGAGCCTCGAAACGAGCAGTACTTC. It codes for CASSQEFLTEPRNEQYF.

In regard to this clone: Sequence at one end of the junction differs from germline and may be a read error. The chain has TRBV7-9 and TRBJ2-7, with TRBD2 identical over 8 bases. CDR1 and CDR2 from the germline V gene are SEHNR and FQNEAQ (reference sequence). CDR3 length: 15 amino acids. The CDR3 loop is CSSSTRGGTIDEQYF. CDR3 nucleotide sequence: TGTTCCAGCAGCACCCGGGGGGGTACGATCGACGAGCAGTACTTC.

To note about this clone: An end of the junction differs from the germline gene, which may be a read error. This chain uses TRBV6-1 with TRBJ2-3; no reliable D call. Germline V gene sequence: CDR1 MNHNS, CDR2 SASEGT. This CDR3 has 13 amino acids. As DNA, the CDR3 is TGTGCCAGCAGTCAAGCCCTCGGCGGTACGCAGTATTTT. This gives the protein CASSQALGGTQYF.

V and J are TRBV2 and TRBJ1-5, with TRBD1 identical over 8 bases. The germline V gene encodes CDR1 SNHLY and CDR2 FYNNEI. Unmatched junction bases numbered 8, after V lost 8 bases and J lost 2 bases. The CDR3 contains 15 residues. The CDR3 protein is CASGQGSSGNQPQHF. Here the CDR3 DNA reads TGTGCCAGCGGACAGGGTTCGTCAGGCAATCAGCCCCAGCATTTT.

To note about this clone: The same CDR3 arises from other DNA sequences in this sample as well. V and J are TRBV5-6 and TRBJ2-1; tentative D call: TRBD2 (5 bases). Germline CDR1 SGHDT, CDR2 YYEEEE. The V end lost 1 base, the J end lost 2 bases, and 16 bases lay between the germline ends. This CDR3 is 17 amino acids long. CDR3 region: CASSLLARALAYNEQFF. Here the CDR3 DNA reads TGTGCCAGCAGCTTGTTGGCGCGGGCACTCGCCTACAATGAGCAGTTCTTC.

This clone was recorded a few times. The V gene is TRBV10-2, the J gene TRBJ2-6; tentatively, D is TRBD2 (6 bases). This CDR3 spans 15 amino acids. V was shortened by 11 bases and J by 0 bases, with 14 bases between the two germline ends. Germline loops: CDR1 WSHSY, CDR2 SAAADI. CDR3 bases: TGCGCCGTCCGGGACTTAGTCTCTGGGGCCAACGTCCTGACTTTC. Amino acids: CAVRDLVSGANVLTF.

This chain joins TRBV19 and TRBJ1-1; no firm D call. Germline CDR1 LNHDA, CDR2 SQIVND (reference sequence). Trimming pared 1 base from V and 1 base from J, leaving 16 bases between. The CDR3 has 17 residues. The CDR3 coding sequence is TGTGCCAGTAGTATAGGAATAGTCGGCGGTTCGAACACTGAAGCTTTCTTT. Translated: CASSIGIVGGSNTEAFF.

V usage is TRBV4-2 and J usage is TRBJ1-3; maybe TRBD1 (6 bases). The CDR3 contains 17 residues. Trimming stripped 0 bases from V and 0 bases from J, with 12 bases between. CDR1 and CDR2 from the germline V gene are LGHNA and YNFKEQ. Here the CDR3 reads CASSQEGGGSSGNTIYF. In DNA form, the CDR3 reads TGTGCCAGCAGCCAAGAGGGAGGGGGGAGCTCTGGAAACACCATATATTTT.

V usage is TRBV4-2 and J usage is TRBJ2-1, with D maybe TRBD1 (6 bases). The CDR3 extends over 14 amino acids. Germline V gene lookup returns CDR1 LGHNA and CDR2 YNFKEQ. Trimming left V 7 bases short and J 0 bases short, with 10 bases between. The CDR3 here is CASTGQSSYNEQFF. In DNA, the CDR3 is TGTGCCAGCACCGGACAGAGCTCCTACAATGAGCAGTTCTTC.

The J gene is TRBJ1-1, the V gene TRBV7-8; D unclear. The CDR3 loop spans 15 amino acids. Trimming pared 2 bases from V and 2 bases from J, leaving 12 bases between. Germline CDR1 and CDR2: SGHVS and FQNEAQ. CDR3 loop: CASSLPFSQNTEAFF. CDR3 DNA: TGTGCCAGCAGCTTACCCTTTTCACAAAACACTGAAGCTTTCTTT.

This chain joins TRBV6-1 and TRBJ2-3; the D call may be TRBD1 or TRBD2 (9 bases each). This CDR3 region has 16 residues. CDR1 and CDR2 (germline): MNHNS, SASEGT. V gave up 4 bases and J gave up 15 bases, with 29 bases separating them. The CDR3 sequence: CASSATGTGTGTSLYF. The CDR3 bases are TGTGCCAGCAGTGCCACCGGGACAGGGACCGGGACTAGCCTCTATTTT.

The rearrangement links TRBV30 to TRBJ2-2; D not resolved. The CDR3 loop spans 13 amino acids. Per germline, CDR1 GTSNPN and CDR2 SVGIG (reference sequence). Deletions cut 0 bases from V and 5 bases from J, with 7 bases between. The CDR3 nucleotides read TGTGCCTGGAGTGTGGTCGGGACCGGGGAGCTGTTTTTT. Translation: CAWSVVGTGELFF.

This clone was detected only a few times. The rearrangement links TRBV28 to TRBJ2-3; D unresolved. The germline V and J ends were trimmed by 3 bases and 2 bases, with 9 bases remaining between them. CDR1 MDHEN and CDR2 SYDVKM come from the germline V gene. CDR3 size: 14 residues. The CDR3 here is CASSFDTTTDTQYF. CDR3 nucleotides: TGTGCCAGCAGTTTCGACACGACCACAGATACGCAGTATTTT.

This clone was observed a single time. This chain uses TRBV30 with TRBJ1-4, with D unclear. The CDR3 totals 14 residues. Germline V gives CDR1 GTSNPN, CDR2 SVGIG (reference sequence). V was clipped by 0 bases and J by 10 bases, with 15 bases between them. The CDR3 here is CAWSVRSMIGKLFF. CDR3 bases: TGTGCCTGGAGTGTACGGAGCATGATTGGAAAACTGTTTTTT.

V usage is TRBV4-3 and J usage is TRBJ2-1, with 14 positions matching TRBD2. CDR1 and CDR2 (germline): LGHNA, YSLEER. CDR3 length equals 20 residues. The trim removed 1 base at V and 1 base at J, leaving 9 bases unmatched. The CDR3 DNA sequence: TGCGCCAGCAGCCAAGTACCGGGACTAGCGGGAGTAGGGTCCTACAATGAGCAGTTCTTC. Translated: CASSQVPGLAGVGSYNEQFF.

The sample holds one count of this clone. The chain uses TRBV25-1 and TRBJ2-7; 10 nucleotides line up with TRBD1. Germline lookup yields CDR1 MGHDK and CDR2 SYGVNS. V shed 1 base and J 6 bases; nucleotides not matched to a gene: 9. This CDR3 is 16 amino acids long. The CDR3 DNA reads as TGTGCCAGCAGTGAATTCCCCGGGACAGGGGAGGGCGAGCAGTACTTC. Translation gives CASSEFPGTGEGEQYF.

The V gene is TRBV6-6, the J gene TRBJ2-5; TRBD1 matches 10 bases. Germline V CDR1 and CDR2: MNHNY, SVGAGI (reference sequence). J lost 4 bases, V lost 5 bases, and 4 bases had no gene match. CDR3 size: 14 residues. The CDR3 loop reads CASSHRDRGETQYF. DNA for the CDR3: TGTGCCAGCAGTCACCGGGACAGGGGAGAGACCCAGTACTTC.

The V and J genes are TRBV6-5 and TRBJ1-2, with D unresolved. This CDR3 is 14 amino acids long. V lost 3 bases, J lost 2 bases, and 10 bases lay in between. Germline CDR1 and CDR2: MNHEY and SVGAGI. The CDR3 protein is CASSYGHQNYGYTF. The CDR3 coding sequence is TGTGCCAGCAGTTATGGGCACCAGAACTATGGCTACACCTTC.

The rearrangement uses TRBV9 and TRBJ2-7; possibly TRBD2 for D (6 bases). V lost 4 bases to trimming and J lost 4 bases, with 21 bases between them. The CDR3 consists of 16 residues. Germline V gives CDR1 SGDLS, CDR2 YYNGEE. The CDR3 protein is CASSPSRRGEIYEQYF. CDR3 nucleotides: TGTGCCAGCAGCCCTTCCCGGAGGGGAGAAATATACGAGCAGTACTTC.

This clone was seen a few times. The chain joins TRBV27 to TRBJ2-5; maybe TRBD2 (5 bases). V gave up 4 bases and J gave up 5 bases, with 17 bases separating them. Germline lookup yields CDR1 MNHEY and CDR2 SMNVEV (reference sequence). The CDR3 extends over 15 amino acids. The CDR3 region has the DNA TGTGCCAGCAGTTGGTACGGGGTGGGCTTGGAGACCCAGTACTTC. Translation: CASSWYGVGLETQYF.